Sequencing of this TCR beta chain was carried out in a study of early stage breast cancer tumors. Only in-frame clones appear in the TCRdb table, and some are missing; sequencing was by immunoSEQ multiplex PCR. The data hold 14,000 or so clones, with about 80% observed a single time. CDR1 and CDR2 (germline): MNHEY, SMNVEV (reference sequence). This CDR3 contains 16 residues. V gave up 4 bases and J gave up 5 bases, with 17 bases separating them. The chain links TRBV27 to TRBJ1-4; D unresolved. This TCR was recovered from a person between 50 and 60 years old with breast cancer. Material: normal breast tissue next to the tumor. CDR3 DNA sequence: TGTGCCAGCAGTTCTGATGGACGGCCCCAGAATGAAAAACTGTTTTTT. Translated, it gives CASSSDGRPQNEKLFF.